The 28 T cell receptor beta chains reported below all come from one sample, sequenced in a study of cytomegalovirus exposure and HLA in healthy donors. The PCR made use of 60 Vbeta and 13 Jbeta primers. Profiling relied on immunoSEQ multiplex PCR, and the TCRdb table lists in-frame clones only, not all of them. The sample holds roughly 150,000 clones, 60% to 80% seen once. Sequencing was done on a sample of PBMCs. The receptor source for this set is a man aged 18 to 29 in good health and CMV-seropositive.

J is TRBJ1-6 and V is TRBV7-9, with a tentative D call TRBD1 (5 bases). V was pared by 1 base and J by 8 bases, with 12 bases between. This CDR3 is built from 15 residues. From germline, CDR1 is SEHNR and CDR2 FQNEAQ (reference sequence). CDR3 coding DNA: TGTGCCAGCAGCTTAGTTGGCAGGGAGGATTCACCCCTCCACTTT. Encoded protein: CASSLVGREDSPLHF.

The chain carries TRBV15 and TRBJ1-2; 7 bases match TRBD1. Germline V lookup: CDR1 LNHNV, CDR2 YYDKDF (reference sequence). The CDR3 is 17 amino acids. The trim removed 0 bases at V and 2 bases at J, leaving 9 bases unmatched. CDR3 amino acids: CATSRDLDRDKNYGYTF. The CDR3 DNA sequence: TGTGCCACCAGCAGAGATTTAGACAGGGACAAAAACTATGGCTACACCTTC.

This chain joins TRBV5-4 and TRBJ1-4; D is unclear. Per germline, CDR1 SGHNT and CDR2 YYREEE (reference sequence). The CDR3 length is 16 residues. Trimming shortened V by 5 bases and J by 7 bases, and 21 bases separated the two germline ends. The CDR3 loop reads CASSPGLDGAGEKLFF. CDR3 coding DNA: TGTGCCAGCAGTCCCGGACTTGATGGCGCTGGTGAAAAACTGTTTTTT.

The chain is built from TRBV20-1 and TRBJ1-2; 7 bases agree with TRBD1. There are 11 residues in the CDR3. Per the germline V gene, CDR1 is DFQATT and CDR2 is SNEGSKA (reference sequence). The V segment lost 6 bases and the J segment 8 bases; nucleotides outside the gene matches: 6. The CDR3 loop is CSAVRQGGYTF. The CDR3 nucleotides are TGCAGTGCAGTTAGACAGGGAGGCTACACCTTC.

The genes are TRBV18 and TRBJ2-7; 10 nucleotides line up with TRBD1. After removal of 6 bases from V and 5 bases from J, the junction contained 7 bases not matched to a gene. Germline V CDR1 and CDR2: KGHSH, LQKENI. The CDR3 consists of 14 residues. The CDR3 here is CASSIVGQGNEQYF. In DNA form, the CDR3 reads TGTGCCAGCTCCATAGTGGGACAGGGGAACGAGCAGTACTTC.

The rearrangement links TRBV6-5 to TRBJ1-1; D not resolved. Germline lookup yields CDR1 MNHEY and CDR2 SVGAGI. This CDR3 has 13 amino acids. Between the trimmed V and J ends, which lost 2 bases and 1 base, there was a span of 5 bases. The CDR3 protein is CASSYEGNTEAFF. The CDR3 nucleotides are TGTGCCAGCAGTTACGAGGGGAACACTGAAGCTTTCTTT.

This chain connects TRBV6-1 to TRBJ2-7; the D gene is possibly TRBD1 (5 bases). With 11 bases removed from V and 7 bases from J, the gap between germline ends came to 18 bases. The CDR3 contains 12 residues. Germline V gives CDR1 MNHNS, CDR2 SASEGT. CDR3 residues: CAVKGATGEQYF. Written as DNA, the CDR3 is TGTGCCGTCAAAGGGGCGACTGGGGAGCAGTACTTC.

This clone was counted once. The rearrangement links TRBV5-4 to TRBJ1-2, with TRBD1 identical over 7 bases. The ends lost 3 bases at V and 1 base at J; junction bases unmatched: 6. Germline CDR1 SGHNT, CDR2 YYREEE (reference sequence). This CDR3 is 15 amino acids long. In nucleotides, the CDR3 is TGTGCCAGCAGCTCACGGACAGGACGTAACTATGGCTACACCTTC. Translating gives CASSSRTGRNYGYTF. Full variable domain (rest looked up from reference TRBV5-4 and TRBJ1-2): ETGVTQSPTHLIKTRGQQVTLRCSSQSGHNTVSWYQQALGQGPQFIFQYYREEENGRGNFPPRFSGLQFPNYSSELNVNALELDDSALYLCASSSRTGRNYGYTFGSGTRLTVV.

This clone was observed once. The chain employs TRBV5-1 and TRBJ2-7, with 9 positions matching TRBD1. The germline CDR1 and CDR2 sequences are SGHRS and YFSETQ. This CDR3 is 13 amino acids long. With V trimmed by 3 bases and J by 5 bases, 3 bases remained unmatched. CDR3 in amino acids: CASSSGTGNEQYF. CDR3 bases: TGCGCCAGCAGCTCCGGGACAGGGAACGAGCAGTACTTC.

The CDR3 DNA is TGTGCCAGCAGACTACAGGATATAAACCCCTACGAGCAGTACTTC. Its protein product is CASRLQDINPYEQYF. The V call is TRBV28, the J call TRBJ2-7; the D gene is possibly TRBD1 (5 bases). Deletions cut 6 bases from V and 2 bases from J, with 17 bases between. The CDR3 is made up of 15 amino acids. Germline V gene data show CDR1 as MDHEN and CDR2 as SYDVKM.

The J gene is TRBJ1-2, the V gene TRBV28, with 10 bases matching TRBD1. CDR1 MDHEN and CDR2 SYDVKM come from the germline V gene. V trimming: 10 bases; J trimming: 2 bases; junction bases outside the gene matches: 7. The CDR3 is 14 residues long. The CDR3 nucleotides are TGTGCCACCGAAAGGACAGGGGGAAACTATGGCTACACCTTC. The encoded protein is CATERTGGNYGYTF.

This clone appeared a few times. The gene calls are TRBV28 and TRBJ1-4; 12 nucleotides line up with TRBD1. CDR1 and CDR2 (germline): MDHEN, SYDVKM. With V trimmed by 6 bases and J by 4 bases, 12 bases remained unmatched. There are 18 residues in the CDR3. CDR3 DNA: TGTGCCAGCAGCCAGCCTGGGACAGGGGGCTCTTTTAATGAAAAACTGTTTTTT. Translating it yields CASSQPGTGGSFNEKLFF.

J is TRBJ2-6 and V is TRBV27; possible D gene TRBD1, 6 bases. Germline CDR1 and CDR2: MNHEY and SMNVEV (reference sequence). Trimming shortened V by 6 bases and J by 5 bases, and 11 bases separated the two germline ends. The CDR3 is 14 residues long. The CDR3 sequence: CASSYDRWANVLTF. Here the CDR3 DNA reads TGTGCCAGCAGCTACGACAGGTGGGCCAACGTCCTGACTTTC.

The V and J genes are TRBV7-3 and TRBJ1-5; TRBD1 agrees at 10 bases. V trimming: 5 bases; J trimming: 6 bases; junction bases outside the gene matches: 7. The V gene's germline CDR1 is SGHTA and CDR2 FQGTGA. This CDR3 spans 15 amino acids. The CDR3 is CASSLSGDRGQPQHF. CDR3 DNA sequence: TGTGCCAGCAGCCTAAGTGGGGACAGGGGTCAGCCCCAGCATTTT.

The chain is built from TRBV5-6 and TRBJ2-2, with 9 bases that match TRBD1. This CDR3 contains 13 residues. Germline CDR1 is SGHDT and CDR2 is YYEEEE. DNA of the CDR3: TGTGCAACCGGGACAGGGAATCTCGGGGAGCTGTTTTTT. Its translation is CATGTGNLGELFF.

The chain joins TRBV10-3 to TRBJ2-1, with 7 nucleotides matching TRBD1. Germline V gene sequence: CDR1 ENHRY, CDR2 SYGVKD. The CDR3 sequence is 17 residues long. V trimming: 2 bases; J trimming: 2 bases; junction bases outside the gene matches: 9. CDR3 in amino acids: CAISEKGWDSTYNEQFF. The CDR3 region has the DNA TGTGCCATCAGTGAGAAAGGTTGGGACAGTACCTACAATGAGCAGTTCTTC.

The chain has TRBV28 and TRBJ1-6; a weak D match, TRBD1 (5 bases). Germline V gene data show CDR1 as MDHEN and CDR2 as SYDVKM. V lost 6 bases, J lost 9 bases, and 15 bases lay in between. This CDR3 has 14 residues. The CDR3 sequence is CASSQAGNGSPLHF. CDR3 nucleotide sequence: TGTGCCAGCAGCCAAGCAGGGAACGGTTCACCCCTCCACTTT.

This clone has only a few counts. The CDR3, as DNA: TGTGCCAGCAGCCAAGTCGTGAGCTCCTACAATGAGCAGTTCTTC. It is translated as CASSQVVSSYNEQFF. The V gene is TRBV4-2, the J gene TRBJ2-1; D remains unclear. This CDR3 spans 15 amino acids. Germline-derived CDR1 and CDR2 are LGHNA and YNFKEQ. V was pared by 1 base and J by 0 bases, with 7 bases between.

In its sample, this clone was seen a few times. The chain recombines TRBV28 with TRBJ1-6, with TRBD1 as a possible D gene (6 bases). The V gene lost 6 bases and the J gene lost 10 bases, with 16 bases spanning the gap. This CDR3 is 14 amino acids long. Per the germline V gene, CDR1 is MDHEN and CDR2 is SYDVKM. CDR3 bases: TGTGCCAGCAGGGAACAGACAGGCGGGTCACCCCTCCACTTT. Residues: CASREQTGGSPLHF.

The genes are TRBV7-2 and TRBJ1-6; no clear D. Trimming took 6 bases from V and 7 from J, leaving 4 bases between them. The V gene's germline CDR1 is SGHTA and CDR2 FQGNSA. The CDR3 covers 11 residues. CDR3 sequence: CASRENSPLHF. In DNA, the CDR3 is TGTGCCAGCAGGGAGAATTCACCCCTCCACTTT. Complete variable domain (other parts from reference TRBV7-2 and TRBJ1-6): GAGVSQSPSNKVTEKGKDVELRCDPISGHTALYWYRQSLGQGLEFLIYFQGNSAPDKSGLPSDRFSAERTGGSVSTLTIQRTQQEDSAVYLCASRENSPLHFGNGTRLTVT.

The chain uses TRBV2 and TRBJ1-5, with 7 nucleotides matching TRBD1. The CDR3 consists of 14 residues. V shed 8 bases, J shed 4 bases, and the junction held 8 bases outside the gene matches. The V gene's germline CDR1 is SNHLY and CDR2 FYNNEI. Here the CDR3 DNA reads TGTGCCAGCCGGCGGCAGGGGGGTAATCAGCCCCAGCATTTT. Protein sequence: CASRRQGGNQPQHF.

The chain joins TRBV12-1 to TRBJ2-7; the DNA was not compared with TRBD2, the D call given in the table. TRBV12-1 is an annotated pseudogene. The CDR3 spans 9 residues. DNA of the CDR3: TGTGCCAGCAGCCGGGAGCAGTACTTC. This gives the protein CASSREQYF.

The chain combines TRBV30 with TRBJ1-4; 10 bases agree with TRBD1. The trim removed 2 bases at V and 7 bases at J, leaving 7 bases unmatched. The CDR3 consists of 15 residues. Germline values: CDR1 GTSNPN, CDR2 SVGIG (reference sequence). This CDR3 reads CAWSPAGTGAEKLFF. The CDR3 coding sequence is TGTGCCTGGAGTCCGGCCGGGACAGGGGCTGAAAAACTGTTTTTT.

This clone came up a few times. The chain links TRBV11-2 to TRBJ2-5; 8 bases agree with TRBD2. Germline CDR1 SGHAT, CDR2 FQNNGV. V gave up 0 bases and J gave up 5 bases; unmatched junction bases: 14. The length of the CDR3 is 18 residues. CDR3 sequence reads: CASSLDQSGSIYMETQYF. DNA for the CDR3: TGTGCCAGCAGCTTAGATCAGAGCGGGAGTATTTATATGGAGACCCAGTACTTC.

V and J are TRBV27 and TRBJ2-7, with D tentatively TRBD1 (5 bases). Deletions cut 3 bases from V and 2 bases from J, with 8 bases between. The germline V gene encodes CDR1 MNHEY and CDR2 SMNVEV (reference sequence). The CDR3 length is 13 residues. CDR3 DNA sequence: TGTGCCAGCAGTTTCACAGGACCCTACGAGCAGTACTTC. Amino acid sequence: CASSFTGPYEQYF.

The chain has TRBV27 and TRBJ2-7; 8 bases line up with TRBD2. Germline values: CDR1 MNHEY, CDR2 SMNVEV (reference sequence). CDR3 length: 15 amino acids. V shed 8 bases and J 3 bases; nucleotides not matched to a gene: 12. The CDR3 DNA is TGTGCCAGCGCCTCGGGGGAGCTAGCGGGCTACGAGCAGTACTTC. It is translated as CASASGELAGYEQYF.

The J gene is TRBJ2-5, the V gene TRBV10-2; D is possibly TRBD2 (6 bases). The CDR3 is 16 amino acids. Between the trimmed V and J ends, which lost 0 bases and 1 base, there was a span of 12 bases. In germline, CDR1 is WSHSY, CDR2 SAAADI. The CDR3: CASSESGGEFQETQYF. The CDR3 DNA reads as TGCGCCAGCAGTGAGTCGGGCGGGGAATTCCAAGAGACCCAGTACTTC.

The V gene is TRBV28, the J gene TRBJ2-7; no reliable D call. Germline-derived CDR1 and CDR2 are MDHEN and SYDVKM. V was clipped by 3 bases and J by 2 bases, with 8 bases between them. The CDR3 is 13 amino acids. The CDR3 DNA follows: TGTGCCAGCAGTTTTTTTGGGCCCTACGAGCAGTACTTC. Its protein is CASSFFGPYEQYF.